The 17 T cell receptor beta chains presented below share a single source sample, sequenced in a study of CD8 T cells in Susac syndrome. Reverse transcription of roughly 0.45 to 1 ug RNA used random hexamers. TCRdb called the immunoSEQ multiplex PCR reads again in MiXCR, with one record for every CDR3 protein. The sample includes tens of thousands of distinct CDR3 sequences, 91% of them seen just once. Material: CD8+ T cells from PBMCs. Receptors were obtained from a human donor with multiple sclerosis.

The chain uses TRBV7-9 and TRBJ1-1, with D maybe TRBD1 (5 bases). Looked up from germline, CDR1 is SEHNR and CDR2 is FQNEAQ (reference sequence). The V end lost 5 bases, the J end lost 0 bases, and 10 bases lay between the germline ends. The CDR3 has 14 amino acids. The CDR3 DNA sequence: TGTGCCAGCAGCACCAGGGTATTGAACACTGAAGCTTTCTTT. This encodes CASSTRVLNTEAFF. Full variable domain (remainder filled in from reference TRBV7-9 and TRBJ1-1): DTGVSQNPRHKITKRGQNVTFRCDPISEHNRLYWYRQTLGQGPEFLTYFQNEAQLEKSRLLSDRFSAERPKGSFSTLEIQRTEQGDSAMYLCASSTRVLNTEAFFGQGTRLTVV.

CDR3 bases: TGTGCCAGCAGCCCGACGGCCGAAAATGAGCAGTTCTTC. It encodes CASSPTAENEQFF. The rearrangement uses TRBV7-9 and TRBJ2-1; D is unresolved. The length of the CDR3 is 13 residues. Trimming shortened V by 5 bases and J by 7 bases, and 12 bases separated the two germline ends. The germline CDR1 and CDR2 sequences are SEHNR and FQNEAQ (reference sequence).

The chain recombines TRBV19 with TRBJ2-5; D unclear. Trimming took 5 bases from V and 5 from J, leaving 15 bases between them. This CDR3 is 14 amino acids long. Germline-derived CDR1 and CDR2 are LNHDA and SQIVND (reference sequence). The CDR3 sequence: CASSAPLEAETQYF. The CDR3 DNA is TGTGCCAGTAGTGCCCCTTTGGAAGCTGAGACCCAGTACTTC.

V is TRBV3-1 and J is TRBJ1-2, with 7 bases that match TRBD1. This CDR3 is 19 amino acids long. After removal of 4 bases from V and 3 bases from J, the junction contained 20 bases not matched to a gene. CDR1 and CDR2 from the germline V gene are LGHDT and YNNKEL (reference sequence). The CDR3 coding sequence is TGTGCCAGCAGCCCCAACAGGGGAGGACTATATATCCCGGACTATGGCTACACCTTC. Translated, it gives CASSPNRGGLYIPDYGYTF.

V usage is TRBV21-1 and J usage is TRBJ1-1. TRBV21-1 is an annotated pseudogene. The length of the CDR3 is 12 residues. The CDR3 DNA sequence: TGTGCCAGCAGCAAGGGGATAGCTGAAGCTTTCTTT. It codes for CASSKGIAEAFF.

Only one count was recorded for this clonotype. The chain links TRBV27 to TRBJ2-7, with D perhaps matching TRBD1 (6 bases). Germline lookup yields CDR1 MNHEY and CDR2 SMNVEV (reference sequence). The CDR3 is made up of 14 amino acids. V dropped 2 bases and J dropped 4 bases, with 12 bases sitting between them. CDR3 DNA sequence: TGTGCCAGCAGTTTAGGGGGCCAGGGGTACGAGCAGTACTTC. This sequence encodes CASSLGGQGYEQYF.

The chain joins TRBV12-3 or TRBV12-4 to TRBJ2-2; tentative D call: TRBD2 (5 bases). The CDR3 sequence is 12 residues long. V lost 11 bases and J 1 base, leaving 8 bases between the germline ends. The CDR3 bases are TGTGCCGCACGGGAGAACACCGGGGAGCTGTTTTTT. Protein sequence: CAARENTGELFF.

CDR3 coding DNA: TGCAGTGCTAGGGAGGACGGCCCGGGATCTGATACGCAGTATTTT. Encoded protein: CSAREDGPGSDTQYF. This chain connects TRBV20-1 to TRBJ2-3, with TRBD2 as a possible D gene (5 bases). Trimming cost V 3 bases and J 6 bases, with 19 bases left between them. This CDR3 region has 15 residues. Per germline, CDR1 DFQATT and CDR2 SNEGSKA (reference sequence).

The rearrangement links TRBV27 to TRBJ2-7; 7 nucleotides agree with TRBD1. V shed 4 bases and J 4 bases; nucleotides not matched to a gene: 10. Per germline, CDR1 MNHEY and CDR2 SMNVEV (reference sequence). The length of the CDR3 is 15 residues. The CDR3 DNA follows: TGTGCCAGCAGTTATCTGGACAGGCGAGTGTACGAGCAGTACTTC. The encoded protein is CASSYLDRRVYEQYF.

A single count supports this clonotype. The chain joins TRBV18 to TRBJ2-4; D tentatively fits TRBD1 or TRBD2 (6 bases each). Germline V gene lookup returns CDR1 KGHSH and CDR2 LQKENI. The ends were cut back, 4 bases at V and 0 bases at J, with 19 bases in the middle. The CDR3 runs to 18 residues. CDR3 nucleotides: TGTGCCAGCTCACTCTACCACAGGGACTCCCTAGCCAAAAACATTCAGTACTTC. This translates into CASSLYHRDSLAKNIQYF. Full variable domain (rest looked up from reference TRBV18 and TRBJ2-4): NAGVMQNPRHLVRRRGQEARLRCSPMKGHSHVYWYRQLPEEGLKFMVYLQKENIIDESGMPKERFSAEFPKEGPSILRIQQVVRGDSAAYFCASSLYHRDSLAKNIQYFGAGTRLSVL.

V and J are TRBV7-8 and TRBJ1-5; 8 nucleotides agree with TRBD1. Germline V lookup: CDR1 SGHVS, CDR2 FQNEAQ. This CDR3 region has 15 residues. V dropped 6 bases and J dropped 6; count of bases not matched to a gene: 10. CDR3 protein: CASRRTGSFSQPQHF. CDR3 DNA sequence: TGTGCCAGCAGACGGACAGGGAGTTTTAGTCAGCCCCAGCATTTT.

J is TRBJ2-5 and V is TRBV13; TRBD2 agrees at 10 bases. The V segment lost 5 bases and the J segment 5 bases; nucleotides outside the gene matches: 14. Germline lookup yields CDR1 PRHDT and CDR2 FYEKMQ (reference sequence). CDR3 length equals 17 residues. The CDR3, as DNA: TGTGCCAGCAGCACTACTAGCGGGGAAGTTAATACCGAGACCCAGTACTTC. Its translation: CASSTTSGEVNTETQYF.

The chain joins TRBV12-3 or TRBV12-4 to TRBJ2-7, with D possibly matching TRBD1 (5 bases). This CDR3 region has 14 residues. V gave up 2 bases and J gave up 5 bases, with 13 bases separating them. CDR3 nucleotides: TGTGCCAGCAGTTTATTCCTGTTGGGGCACGAGCAGTACTTC. Its protein is CASSLFLLGHEQYF.

The rearrangement uses TRBV4-3 and TRBJ2-7, with 7 bases matching TRBD2. Per germline, CDR1 LGHNA and CDR2 YSLEER. The trim removed 1 base at V and 3 bases at J, leaving 6 bases unmatched. The CDR3 spans 15 residues. The CDR3 protein is CASSQAPGTIYEQYF. Written as DNA, the CDR3 is TGCGCCAGCAGCCAAGCTCCCGGGACTATCTACGAGCAGTACTTC.

This chain joins TRBV30 and TRBJ2-7; TRBD1 is a possible D gene (6 bases). The CDR3 totals 11 residues. The ends were cut back, 5 bases at V and 1 base at J, with 6 bases in the middle. Germline V gene lookup returns CDR1 GTSNPN and CDR2 SVGIG (reference sequence). The CDR3 DNA follows: TGTGCCTGGGGACAGTCCTACGAGCAGTACTTC. This encodes CAWGQSYEQYF. Looking up the rest from reference TRBV30 and TRBJ2-7 gives the full variable domain: SQTIHQWPATLVQPVGSPLSLECTVEGTSNPNLYWYRQAAGRGLQLLFYSVGIGQISSEVPQNLSASRPQDRQFILSSKKLLLSDSGFYLCAWGQSYEQYFGPGTRLTVT.

A few counts support this clonotype. V usage is TRBV6-5 and J usage is TRBJ1-6; perhaps TRBD1 as D (6 bases). Per germline, CDR1 MNHEY and CDR2 SVGAGI. V lost 4 bases to trimming and J lost 11 bases, with 18 bases between them. The CDR3 consists of 15 residues. The CDR3 sequence: CASSLGQGYRAPLHF. CDR3 DNA sequence: TGTGCCAGCAGTTTAGGTCAGGGGTATCGGGCACCCCTCCACTTT.

The chain employs TRBV12-3 or TRBV12-4 and TRBJ2-7; D ambiguous. This CDR3 comprises 13 residues. The V gene lost 3 bases and the J gene lost 6 bases, with 12 bases spanning the gap. The CDR3 nucleotides are TGTGCCAGCAGTTTTTCCTCTTCGGCCGAGCAGTACTTC. Its translation: CASSFSSSAEQYF.